What follows is one TCR beta chain and its context. The target of this receptor is not known. No per-base quality is available; no much larger clone lies one base away. Libraries were constructed by the immunoSEQ multiplex PCR assay. Each sample had some 96,000 TCR templates assayed by the deep sequencing platform. Genomic DNA extracted from sorted T cells was used for TCRbeta CDR3 sequencing. From the authors' description of their analysis: The R programming language was used for clonal analysis of the TCRbeta CDR3 data. Unstimulated samples were compared with post-reaction CFSE-low samples to define alloreactive CD4+ and CD8+ clones. Alloreactive CD4+ clones were assigned to regulatory or non-regulatory origin by matching sequences to sorted unstimulated Treg and non-Treg repertoires. The immuneACCESS repertoire file appears here via TCRdb, limited to in-frame rearrangements. These files lack a portion of the clones; in checked studies, under half of the deficit traces to unresolved V genes, and the cause of the others is not known. That table is the source of V, J and clone size, and D and trimming were worked out from the DNA. The sample contains some 100,000 clones, 75% to 95% of them found a single time. Of the sample, under 3% is held by the ten largest clones.

The data are from a study of siplizumab effects on memory and regulatory T cells (dated by TCRdb to between 2019 and 2020). Concerning the study at large: The study looked at the effect of siplizumab, an anti-CD2 antibody, on alloreactive T-cell subsets in allogeneic mixed lymphocyte reactions made from human PBMCs.

Sorted unstimulated T cells and proliferating T cells recovered from mixed lymphocyte reactions underwent TCRbeta CDR3 sequencing. Fresh whole blood from fewer than 11 HLA-typed healthy donors was used to isolate PBMCs. General conclusions and limits of the study: Among mappable alloreactive CD4+ clones, an average Treg-derived fraction of over 60% was observed with siplizumab, compared with approximately 30% in control reactions. Unstimulated naive T cells appeared more diverse than memory T cells, and naive cells seemed to contribute substantially to the alloresponse. Siplizumab significantly lowered the cumulative frequency of alloreactive sequences that could be traced to unstimulated CD4+ memory T cells. For roughly 75-97% of proliferating CD4+ or CD8+ clones, no naive or memory phenotype could be assigned. Because sequences below about 10^-5 frequency were poorly captured, only a minor fraction of alloreactive clones could be mapped to unstimulated subsets. Whether proliferating Tregs from siplizumab cultures were suppressive was not functionally confirmed.

This TCR derives from a human donor in good health. Some clones in this sample may be carry-over from other donors' samples. Specimen: CD4+ T cells sorted from blood.

In nucleotide form, the sequence is TGTGCCAGCAGCCCTAGTATGGGGATATTGTACGAGCAGTACTTC. Its protein reads: CASSPSMGILYEQYF. The rearranged segments are TRBV9 and TRBJ2-7; the D gene is not confidently resolved. From its cysteine to its phenylalanine, the CDR3 spans 15 amino acids. The DNA shown is the 45-base CDR3, in frame from base 1. Trimming removed 4 bases from V and 4 bases from J, leaving 18 bases between the germline ends. In the germline V gene, CDR1 corresponds to SGDLS and CDR2 to YYNGEE. When the CDR3 is completed using the reference TRBV9 and TRBJ2-7 genes on either side, the full variable domain is DSGVTQTPKHLITATGQRVTLRCSPRSGDLSVYWYQQSLDQGLQFLIQYYNGEERAKGNILERFSAQQFPDLHSELNLSSLELGDSALYFCASSPSMGILYEQYFGPGTRLTVT.